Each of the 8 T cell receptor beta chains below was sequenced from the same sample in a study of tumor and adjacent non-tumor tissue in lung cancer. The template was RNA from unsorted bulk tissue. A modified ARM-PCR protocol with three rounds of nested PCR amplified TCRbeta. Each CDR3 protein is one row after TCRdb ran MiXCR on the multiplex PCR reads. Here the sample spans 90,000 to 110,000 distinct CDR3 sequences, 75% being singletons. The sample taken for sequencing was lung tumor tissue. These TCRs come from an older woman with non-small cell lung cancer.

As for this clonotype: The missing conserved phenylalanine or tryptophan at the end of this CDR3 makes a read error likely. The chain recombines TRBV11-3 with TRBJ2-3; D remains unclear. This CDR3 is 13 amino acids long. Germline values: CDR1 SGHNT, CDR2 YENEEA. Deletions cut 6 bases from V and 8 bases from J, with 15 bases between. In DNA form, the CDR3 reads TGTGCCAGCAGAAAGAACCAAGGTGGTACGCAGTATTCT. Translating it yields CASRKNQGGTQYS.

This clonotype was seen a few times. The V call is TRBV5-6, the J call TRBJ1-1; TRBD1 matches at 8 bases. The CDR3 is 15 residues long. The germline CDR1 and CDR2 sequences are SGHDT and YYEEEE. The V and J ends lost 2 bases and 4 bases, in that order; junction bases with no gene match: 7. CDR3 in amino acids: CASSFGRGPFTEAFF. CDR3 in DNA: TGTGCCAGCAGCTTCGGCAGGGGGCCCTTCACTGAAGCTTTCTTT.

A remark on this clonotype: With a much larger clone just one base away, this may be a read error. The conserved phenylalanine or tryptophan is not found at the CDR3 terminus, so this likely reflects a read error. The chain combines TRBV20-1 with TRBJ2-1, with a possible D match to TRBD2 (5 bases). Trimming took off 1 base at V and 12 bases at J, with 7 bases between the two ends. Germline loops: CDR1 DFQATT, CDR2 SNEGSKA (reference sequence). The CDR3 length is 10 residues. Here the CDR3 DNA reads TGCAGTGCTAGAGTGGGAGTGCAGTTCTTA. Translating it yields CSARVGVQFL.

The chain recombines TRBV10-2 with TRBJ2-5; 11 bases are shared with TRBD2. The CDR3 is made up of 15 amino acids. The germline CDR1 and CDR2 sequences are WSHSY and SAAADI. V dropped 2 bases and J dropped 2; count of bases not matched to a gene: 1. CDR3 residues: CASSETSGGQETQYF. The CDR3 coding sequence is TGCGCCAGCAGTGAGACTAGCGGGGGACAAGAGACCCAGTACTTC.

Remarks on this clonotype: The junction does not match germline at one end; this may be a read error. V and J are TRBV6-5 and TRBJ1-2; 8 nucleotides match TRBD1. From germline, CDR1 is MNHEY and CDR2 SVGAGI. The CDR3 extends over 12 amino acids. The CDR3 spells CASRQQGDGYTF. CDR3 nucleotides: TGTGCGAGCAGACAACAGGGGGACGGCTACACCTTC.

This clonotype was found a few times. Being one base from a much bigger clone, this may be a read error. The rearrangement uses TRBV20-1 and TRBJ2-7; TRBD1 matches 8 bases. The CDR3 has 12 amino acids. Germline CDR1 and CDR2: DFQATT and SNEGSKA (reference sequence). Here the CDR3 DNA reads TGCAATGCTTACAGGGGGACCTACGAGCAGTACTTC. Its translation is CNAYRGTYEQYF.

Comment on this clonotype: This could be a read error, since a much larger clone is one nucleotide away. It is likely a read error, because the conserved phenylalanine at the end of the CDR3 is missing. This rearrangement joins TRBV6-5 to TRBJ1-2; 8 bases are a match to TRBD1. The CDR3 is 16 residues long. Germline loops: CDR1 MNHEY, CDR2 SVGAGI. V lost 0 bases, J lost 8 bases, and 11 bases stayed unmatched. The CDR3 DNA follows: TGTGCCAGCAGTTACTCGTCACAGGGGGGGGTTAAGGGCTACACCCTC. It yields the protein CASSYSSQGGVKGYTL.

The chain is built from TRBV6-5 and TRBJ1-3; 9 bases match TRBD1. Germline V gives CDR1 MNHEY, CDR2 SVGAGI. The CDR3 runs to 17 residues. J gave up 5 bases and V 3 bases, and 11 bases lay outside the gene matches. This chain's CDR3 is CASSYADRGYTRNTIYF. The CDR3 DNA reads TGTGCCAGCAGTTATGCTGACAGGGGGTATACAAGAAACACCATATATTTT.